This TCR beta chain was obtained from a study of shared clonotypes between healthy human individuals. The protocol was immunoSEQ multiplex PCR, while the TCRdb copy is restricted to in-frame clones and leaves out a portion. This table has 950,000 to 1,100,000 clones, around 74% appearing once. Trimming removed 3 bases from V and 8 bases from J, with 11 bases in between. The CDR3 consists of 13 residues. Germline assignment: CDR1 SNHLY and CDR2 FYNNEI. This receptor was identified in a young man in good health. Sample: memory CD4+ T cells sorted from blood. The subset: CD45RA-negative fraction. The chain combines TRBV2 with TRBJ2-1; no clear D gene. For the CDR3, the DNA is TGTGCCAGCAGTGATCAGAATCTCTATGAGCAGTTCTTC. Protein: CASSDQNLYEQFF.